This T cell receptor (beta chain) was observed in a study of CD8 T cell repertoires and HIV-1 epitope variants. On the study more broadly: Twenty-five autologous and known Gag and Nef epitope variant peptides each stimulated T cells separately. Cultures ran ten to eleven days, with IL-2, IL-7 and IL-15 added on days 3 and 7. The baseline condition was 1M T cells left uncultured.

On the immunoSEQ platform, TCR beta CDR3s were sequenced at survey depth. The data were produced by immunoSEQ multiplex PCR, yet TCRdb's version contains in-frame clones alone and is incomplete. This sample has about 6,200 clones, with around two thirds found just once. Notes on this clone: The target antigen is unknown.

The CDR3 sequence is 13 residues long. Germline CDR1 and CDR2: GTSNPN and SVGIG (reference sequence). The V end lost 4 bases, the J end lost 1 base, and 10 bases lay between the germline ends. The TCR sequence derives from a male donor with HIV. The chain has TRBV30 and TRBJ1-1; D is ambiguous. Source material: cultured CD8+ T cells derived from PBMCs. CDR3 nucleotides: TGTGCCTGGAATAAGGGTGCGAACACTGAAGCTTTCTTT. This sequence encodes CAWNKGANTEAFF.